This T cell receptor beta chain originates from a study of regulatory T cells in long-lasting Graves disease. Per germline, CDR1 MDHEN and CDR2 SYDVKM. The CDR3 is made up of 11 amino acids. Trimming took off 5 bases at V and 6 bases at J, with 7 bases between the two ends. Arm-PCR with iRepertoire HTBI primers amplified the CDR3 regions for these TCR beta libraries. From the multiplex PCR reads, TCRdb called clonotypes with MiXCR, one entry per CDR3 protein. The profile covers about 660,000 distinct CDR3 sequences, with around 30% appearing a single time and about two fifths taken by the ten largest. Time point noted: persistent/refractory GD, antithyroid drugs over 5 years with positive TRAb. Researchers made the TCR library from RNA that was extracted from PBMCs. Graves' disease diagnosis was established per American Thyroid Association guidelines. General study findings and limits: Favoring TRBV28, TRBJ1-2 and TRBJ2-5 was a feature seen in persistent disease.

For this clonotype: The antigen remains unidentified.

The sample was peripheral blood mononuclear cells (PBMCs), taken when the disease was refractory, from a patient treated with antithyroid drugs. The chain carries TRBV28 and TRBJ1-1; D call uncertain. The origin of this receptor is a female donor with Graves disease. The CDR3 loop reads CASSQNSEAFF. Here the CDR3 DNA reads TGTGCCAGCAGTCAGAATTCTGAAGCTTTCTTT.